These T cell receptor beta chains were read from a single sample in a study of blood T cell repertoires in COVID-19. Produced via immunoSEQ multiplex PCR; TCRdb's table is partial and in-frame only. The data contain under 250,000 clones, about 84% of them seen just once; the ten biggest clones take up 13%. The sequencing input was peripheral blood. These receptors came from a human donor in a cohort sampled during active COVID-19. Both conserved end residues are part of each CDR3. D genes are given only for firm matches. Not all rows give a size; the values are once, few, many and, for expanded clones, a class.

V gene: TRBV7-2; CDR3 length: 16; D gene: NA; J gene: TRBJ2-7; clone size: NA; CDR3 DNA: TGTGCCAGCAGCTTAGGTCGGTCGGTCTACCCGGGCGAGCAGTACTTC; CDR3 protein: CASSLGRSVYPGEQYF
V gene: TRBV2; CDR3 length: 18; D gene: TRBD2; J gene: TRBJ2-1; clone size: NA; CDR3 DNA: TGTGCCAGCAGTGAGGGGGGACTAGCGGGAGGGGCGTACAATGAGCAGTTCTTC; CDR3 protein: CASSEGGLAGGAYNEQFF
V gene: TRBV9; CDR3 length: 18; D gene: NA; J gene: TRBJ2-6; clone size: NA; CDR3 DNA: TGTGCCAGCAGCCTTCACCGGTCCAGGGCCTCTGGGGCCAACGTCCTGACTTTC; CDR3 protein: CASSLHRSRASGANVLTF
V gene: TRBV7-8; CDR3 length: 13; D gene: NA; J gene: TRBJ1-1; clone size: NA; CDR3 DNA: TGTGCCAGCAGCTTCGTGTTGAACACTGAAGCTTTCTTT; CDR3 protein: CASSFVLNTEAFF
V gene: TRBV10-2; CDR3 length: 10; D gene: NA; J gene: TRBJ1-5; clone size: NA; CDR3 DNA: TGCGCCAGCACCCAGCCTGGACTGCATTTT; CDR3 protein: CASTQPGLHF
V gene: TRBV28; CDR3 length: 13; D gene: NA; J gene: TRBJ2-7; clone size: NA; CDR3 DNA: TGTGCCAGCAGTTCGCCCTACTCCTACGAGCAGTACTTC; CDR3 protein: CASSSPYSYEQYF
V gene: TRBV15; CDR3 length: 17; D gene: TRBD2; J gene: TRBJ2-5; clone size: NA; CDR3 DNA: TGTGCCACCAGCAGAGACCCCGTCGGCGGGGGGAGGGAGACCCAGTACTTC; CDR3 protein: CATSRDPVGGGRETQYF
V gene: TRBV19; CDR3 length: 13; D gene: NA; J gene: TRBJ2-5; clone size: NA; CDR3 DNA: TGTGCCAGTAGTTTCCAGGGTCAAGAGACCCAGTACTTC; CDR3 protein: CASSFQGQETQYF
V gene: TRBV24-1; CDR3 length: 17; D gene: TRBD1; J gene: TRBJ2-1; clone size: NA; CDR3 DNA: TGTGCCACCAGTGATTTGAAGGGACAGGGTTCCTACAATGAGCAGTTCTTC; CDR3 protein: CATSDLKGQGSYNEQFF
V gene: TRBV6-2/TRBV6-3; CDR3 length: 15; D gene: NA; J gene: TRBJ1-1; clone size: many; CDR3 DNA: TGTGCCAGCAGTTACTTTCACAGGCGACTAGTTGAAGCTTTCTTT; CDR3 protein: CASSYFHRRLVEAFF
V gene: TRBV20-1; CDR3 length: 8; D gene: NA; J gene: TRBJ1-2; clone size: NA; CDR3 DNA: TGCAGTGGACTTTCCCACACCTTC; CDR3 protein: CSGLSHTF
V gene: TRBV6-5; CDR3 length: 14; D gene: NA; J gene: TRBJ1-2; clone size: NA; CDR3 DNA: TGTGCCAGCAGTTACGAAAGGGGAAACTATGGCTACACCTTC; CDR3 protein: CASSYERGNYGYTF
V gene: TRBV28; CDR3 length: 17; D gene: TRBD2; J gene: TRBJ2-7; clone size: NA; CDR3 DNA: TGTGCCAGCACTTCTTTAGTCCTAGCGGGAGCCTACTACGAGCAGTACTTC; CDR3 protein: CASTSLVLAGAYYEQYF
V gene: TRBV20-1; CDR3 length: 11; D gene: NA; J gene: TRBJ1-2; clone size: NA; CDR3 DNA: TGCAGTGCTGGGGCAGCCTATGGCTACACCTTC; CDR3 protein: CSAGAAYGYTF
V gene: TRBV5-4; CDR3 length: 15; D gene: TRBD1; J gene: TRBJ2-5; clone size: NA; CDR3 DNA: TGTGCCAGCAGCTTGCGGACAGGGGGCGATGAGACCCAGTACTTC; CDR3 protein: CASSLRTGGDETQYF
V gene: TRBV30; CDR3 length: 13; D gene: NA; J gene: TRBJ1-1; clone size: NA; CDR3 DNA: TGTGCCTGGACTAAGGGGGGGGACACTGAAGCTTTCTTT; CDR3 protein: CAWTKGGDTEAFF
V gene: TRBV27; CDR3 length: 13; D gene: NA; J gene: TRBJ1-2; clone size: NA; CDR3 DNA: TGTGCCAGCAGTTTACAGGGAGGGTATGGCTACACCTTC; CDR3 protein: CASSLQGGYGYTF
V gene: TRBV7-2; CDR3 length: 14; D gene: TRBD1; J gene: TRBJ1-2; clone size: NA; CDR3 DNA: TGTGCCAGCAGCTTAGCGGACAGGGGTCATGGCTACACCTTC; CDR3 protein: CASSLADRGHGYTF
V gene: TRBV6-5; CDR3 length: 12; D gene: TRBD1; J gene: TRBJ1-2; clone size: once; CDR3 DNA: TGTGCCAGCCAGCAGGGGGACTATGGCTACACCTTC; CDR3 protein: CASQQGDYGYTF
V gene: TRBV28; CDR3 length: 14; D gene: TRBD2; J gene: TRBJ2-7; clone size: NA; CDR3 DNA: TGTGCCAGCAGTTTAGGGGGGGACGTTGACGAGCAGTACTTC; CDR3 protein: CASSLGGDVDEQYF
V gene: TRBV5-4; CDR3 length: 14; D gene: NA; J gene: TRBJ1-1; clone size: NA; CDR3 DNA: TGTGCCAGCAGCCAGGACTTAGAGGACACTGAAGCTTTCTTT; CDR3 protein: CASSQDLEDTEAFF
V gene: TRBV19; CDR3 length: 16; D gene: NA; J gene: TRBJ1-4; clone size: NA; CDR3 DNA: TGTGCCAGCTCGCAAACGTTGGGGGCGGAAAGGGAAAAACTGTTTTTT; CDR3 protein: CASSQTLGAEREKLFF
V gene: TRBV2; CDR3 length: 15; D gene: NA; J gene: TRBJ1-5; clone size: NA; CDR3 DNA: TGTGCCAGCAGTGAAGGGGGTAGGGGGAATCAGCCCCAGCATTTT; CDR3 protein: CASSEGGRGNQPQHF
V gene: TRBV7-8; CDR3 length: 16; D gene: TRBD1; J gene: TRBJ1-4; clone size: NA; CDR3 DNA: TGTGCCAGCAGTTCAGCCTACGGGACAGGGGCCGAAAAACTGTTTTTT; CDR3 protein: CASSSAYGTGAEKLFF
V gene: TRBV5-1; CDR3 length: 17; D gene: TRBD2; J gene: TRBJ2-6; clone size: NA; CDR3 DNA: TGCGCCAGCAGTGCCGGACTAGCGGGGGTTGGGGCCAACGTCCTGACTTTC; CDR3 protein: CASSAGLAGVGANVLTF
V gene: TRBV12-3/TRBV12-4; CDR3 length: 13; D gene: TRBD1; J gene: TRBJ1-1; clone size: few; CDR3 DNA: TGTGCCAGCAGACGGACAGGGAATGATGAAGCTTTCTTT; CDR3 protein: CASRRTGNDEAFF
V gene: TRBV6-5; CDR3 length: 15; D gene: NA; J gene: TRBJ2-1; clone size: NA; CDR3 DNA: TGTGCCAGCAGTTACGGCGCTAGCTCCTACAATGAGCAGTTCTTC; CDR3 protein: CASSYGASSYNEQFF
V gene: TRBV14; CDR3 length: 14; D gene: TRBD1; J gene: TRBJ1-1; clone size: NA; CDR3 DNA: TGTGCCAGCAGCCAAGACAGGGGGTATTCTGAAGCTTTCTTT; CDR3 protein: CASSQDRGYSEAFF
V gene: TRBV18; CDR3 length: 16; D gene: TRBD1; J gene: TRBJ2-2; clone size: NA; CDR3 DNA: TGTGCCAGCTCACCACCGGGACAGTCTTATACCGGGGAGCTGTTTTTT; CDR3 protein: CASSPPGQSYTGELFF
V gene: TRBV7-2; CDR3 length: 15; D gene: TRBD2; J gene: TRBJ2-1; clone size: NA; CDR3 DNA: TGTGCCAGCAGCTCCGGGACTAGGCGTCTCGGGGAGCAGTTCTTC; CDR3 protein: CASSSGTRRLGEQFF
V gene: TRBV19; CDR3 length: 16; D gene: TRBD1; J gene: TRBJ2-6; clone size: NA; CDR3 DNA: TGTGCCAGTCGGGACAGGGGAACTACTGGGGCCAACGTCCTGACTTTC; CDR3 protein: CASRDRGTTGANVLTF
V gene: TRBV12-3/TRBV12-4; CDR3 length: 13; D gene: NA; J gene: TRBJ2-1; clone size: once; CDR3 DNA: TGTGCCAGCAGTCCCCAGGGGAGCGGTGAGCAGTTCTTC; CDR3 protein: CASSPQGSGEQFF
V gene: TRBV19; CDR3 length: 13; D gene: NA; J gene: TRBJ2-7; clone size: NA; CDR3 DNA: TGTGCCAGTAGGGCGCAGGGATATGGCGAGCAGTACTTC; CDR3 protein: CASRAQGYGEQYF
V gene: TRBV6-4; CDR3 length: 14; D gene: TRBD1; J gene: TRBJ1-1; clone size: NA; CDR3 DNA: TGTGCCAGCCGTCCGGGGGACAGTAACACTGAAGCTTTCTTT; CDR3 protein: CASRPGDSNTEAFF